Reported below is one TCR beta chain. Its target is not known. The CDR3 extends over 15 amino acids. V was clipped by 6 bases and J by 7 bases; unmatched bases: 14. The germline gives CDR1 SEHNR, CDR2 FQNEAQ (reference sequence). The entry originates in a study of T-cell memory formation after mild COVID-19. Study summary: Clusters of TCRs were largely donor specific. Study-level points and caveats: Some responding clones appeared in pre-infection memory, suggesting cross-reactive memory joined.

TCRdb ran MiXCR on the 5' RACE reads and lists one entry per CDR3 protein. The sample lists some 350,000 distinct CDR3 sequences; 10% to 15% were seen once. The gene calls are TRBV7-9 and TRBJ2-5; 7 bases agree with TRBD1. The sample was PBMCs or a T cell subset sorted from them (not recorded which). The sequence derives from a young man who had mild COVID-19 (a few samples of this study predate the infection). Cell type and time point are not known. The CDR3 loop is CASSSPGQPALTQYF. The CDR3 bases are TGTGCCAGCAGTTCTCCGGGACAGCCTGCCTTGACCCAGTACTTC. The variable domain in full, completed from reference TRBV7-9 and TRBJ2-5, reads DTGVSQNPRHKITKRGQNVTFRCDPISEHNRLYWYRQTLGQGPEFLTYFQNEAQLEKSRLLSDRFSAERPKGSFSTLEIQRTEQGDSAMYLCASSSPGQPALTQYFGPGTRLLVL.